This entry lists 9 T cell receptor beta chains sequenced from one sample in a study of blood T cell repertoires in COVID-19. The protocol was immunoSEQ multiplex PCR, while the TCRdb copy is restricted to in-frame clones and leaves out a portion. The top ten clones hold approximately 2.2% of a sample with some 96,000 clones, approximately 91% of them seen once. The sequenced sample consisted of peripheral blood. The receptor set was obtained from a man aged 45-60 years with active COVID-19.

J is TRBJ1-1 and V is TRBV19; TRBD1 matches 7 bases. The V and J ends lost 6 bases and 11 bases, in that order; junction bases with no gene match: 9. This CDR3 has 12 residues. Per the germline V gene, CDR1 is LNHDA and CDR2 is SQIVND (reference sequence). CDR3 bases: TGTGCCAGTAGCAGACAGGGAATGGAGGCTTTCTTT. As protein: CASSRQGMEAFF.

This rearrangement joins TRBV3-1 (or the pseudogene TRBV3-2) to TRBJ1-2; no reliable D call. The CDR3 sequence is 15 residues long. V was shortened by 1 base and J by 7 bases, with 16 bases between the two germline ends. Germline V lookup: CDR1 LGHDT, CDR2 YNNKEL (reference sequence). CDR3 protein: CASSQGGSGSGGYTF. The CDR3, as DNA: TGTGCCAGCAGCCAAGGAGGGTCGGGCTCTGGTGGCTACACCTTC.

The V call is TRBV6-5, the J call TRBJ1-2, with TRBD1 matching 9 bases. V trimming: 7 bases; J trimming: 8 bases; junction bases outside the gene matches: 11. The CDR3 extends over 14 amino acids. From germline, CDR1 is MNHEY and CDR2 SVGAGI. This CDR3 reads CASTRDRGTSGYTF. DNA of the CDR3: TGTGCCAGCACCCGCGACAGGGGGACGTCAGGCTACACCTTC.

This CDR3 reads CASKRADTQYF. CDR3 bases: TGTGCCAGCAAGCGGGCAGATACGCAGTATTTT. The gene calls are TRBV2 and TRBJ2-3, with D perhaps matching TRBD2 (6 bases). The CDR3 totals 11 residues. Germline lookup yields CDR1 SNHLY and CDR2 FYNNEI. The ends were cut back, 7 bases at V and 4 bases at J, with 6 bases in the middle. The complete variable domain, with remaining parts taken from reference TRBV2 and TRBJ2-3, reads EPEVTQTPSHQVTQMGQEVILRCVPISNHLYFYWYRQILGQKVEFLVSFYNNEISEKSEIFDDQFSVERPDGSNFTLKIRSTKLEDSAMYFCASKRADTQYFGPGTRLTVL.

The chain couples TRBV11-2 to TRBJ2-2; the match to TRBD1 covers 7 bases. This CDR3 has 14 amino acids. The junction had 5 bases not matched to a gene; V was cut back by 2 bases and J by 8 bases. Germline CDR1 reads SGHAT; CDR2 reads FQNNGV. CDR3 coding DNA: TGTGCCAGCAGCTTACAGAGGGGGCAAGGGGAGCTGTTTTTT. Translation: CASSLQRGQGELFF. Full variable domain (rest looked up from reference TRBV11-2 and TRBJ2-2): EAGVAQSPRYKIIEKRQSVAFWCNPISGHATLYWYQQILGQGPKLLIQFQNNGVVDDSQLPKDRFSAERLKGVDSTLKIQPAKLEDSAVYLCASSLQRGQGELFFGEGSRLTVL.

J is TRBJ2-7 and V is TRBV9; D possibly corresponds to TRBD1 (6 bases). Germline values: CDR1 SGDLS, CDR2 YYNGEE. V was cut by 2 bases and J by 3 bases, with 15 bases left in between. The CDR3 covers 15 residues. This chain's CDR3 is CASSVGQSRSYEQYF. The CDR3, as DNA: TGTGCCAGCAGCGTTGGACAGTCAAGAAGCTACGAGCAGTACTTC. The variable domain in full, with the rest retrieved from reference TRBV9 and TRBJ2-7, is DSGVTQTPKHLITATGQRVTLRCSPRSGDLSVYWYQQSLDQGLQFLIQYYNGEERAKGNILERFSAQQFPDLHSELNLSSLELGDSALYFCASSVGQSRSYEQYFGPGTRLTVT.

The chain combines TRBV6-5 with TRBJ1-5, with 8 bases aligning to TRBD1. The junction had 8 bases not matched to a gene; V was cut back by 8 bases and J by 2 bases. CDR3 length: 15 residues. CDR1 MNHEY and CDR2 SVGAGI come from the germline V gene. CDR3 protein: CASGQGLAGNQPQHF. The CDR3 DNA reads TGTGCCAGCGGACAGGGTTTGGCCGGCAATCAGCCCCAGCATTTT.

In DNA form, the CDR3 reads TGCGCCAGCAGCTTGGAGGGACTCTCCTATAATTCACCCCTCCACTTT. As protein: CASSLEGLSYNSPLHF. The chain carries TRBV5-1 and TRBJ1-6, with D possibly being TRBD1 (5 bases). Trimming left V 0 bases short and J 0 bases short, with 7 bases between. The CDR3 extends over 16 amino acids. The germline V gene has CDR1 SGHRS and CDR2 YFSETQ. Supplemented by reference TRBV5-1 and TRBJ1-6, the full variable domain reads KAGVTQTPRYLIKTRGQQVTLSCSPISGHRSVSWYQQTPGQGLQFLFEYFSETQRNKGNFPGRFSGRQFSNSRSEMNVSTLELGDSALYLCASSLEGLSYNSPLHFGNGTRLTVT.

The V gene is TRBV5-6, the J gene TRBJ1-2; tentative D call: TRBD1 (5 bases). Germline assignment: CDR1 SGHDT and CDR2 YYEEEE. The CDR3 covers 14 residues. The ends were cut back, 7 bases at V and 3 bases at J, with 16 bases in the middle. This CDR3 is CASGGTTRDYGYTF. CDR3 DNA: TGTGCCAGCGGAGGGACGACGAGGGACTATGGCTACACCTTC.